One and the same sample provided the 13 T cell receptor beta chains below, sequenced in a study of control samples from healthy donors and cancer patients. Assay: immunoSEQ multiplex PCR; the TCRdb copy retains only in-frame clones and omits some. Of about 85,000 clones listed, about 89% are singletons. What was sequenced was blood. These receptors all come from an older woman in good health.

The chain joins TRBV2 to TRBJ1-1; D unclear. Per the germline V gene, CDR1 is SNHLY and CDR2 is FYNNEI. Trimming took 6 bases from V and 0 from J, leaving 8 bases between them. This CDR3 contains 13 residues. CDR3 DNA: TGTGCCAGCAGCGGGGATCTGAACACTGAAGCTTTCTTT. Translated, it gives CASSGDLNTEAFF.

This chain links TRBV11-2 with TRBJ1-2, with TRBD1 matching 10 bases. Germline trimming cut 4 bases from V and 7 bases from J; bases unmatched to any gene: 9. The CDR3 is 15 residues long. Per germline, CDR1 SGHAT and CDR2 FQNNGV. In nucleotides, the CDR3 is TGTGCCAGCAGCTCGACAGGGGGCTGGTATGCTGGCTACACCTTC. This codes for CASSSTGGWYAGYTF.

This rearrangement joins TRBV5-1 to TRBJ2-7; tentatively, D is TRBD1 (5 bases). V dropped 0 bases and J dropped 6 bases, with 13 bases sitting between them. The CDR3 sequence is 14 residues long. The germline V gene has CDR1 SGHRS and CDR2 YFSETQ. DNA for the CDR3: TGCGCCAGCAGCTTGGTTCAGGGCCGGCGCGAGCAGTACTTC. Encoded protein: CASSLVQGRREQYF.

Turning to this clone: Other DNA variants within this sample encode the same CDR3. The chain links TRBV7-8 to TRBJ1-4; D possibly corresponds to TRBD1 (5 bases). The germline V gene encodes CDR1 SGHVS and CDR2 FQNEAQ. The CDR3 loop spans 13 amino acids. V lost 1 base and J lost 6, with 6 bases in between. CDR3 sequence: CASSLGGDEKLFF. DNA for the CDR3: TGTGCCAGCAGCTTAGGGGGGGATGAAAAACTGTTTTTT.

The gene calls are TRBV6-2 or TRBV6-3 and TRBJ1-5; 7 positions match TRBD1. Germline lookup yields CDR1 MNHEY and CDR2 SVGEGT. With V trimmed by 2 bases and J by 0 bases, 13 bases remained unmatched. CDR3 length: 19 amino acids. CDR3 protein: CASSYTDRKRTHSNQPQHF. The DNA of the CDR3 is TGTGCCAGCAGTTACACGGACAGGAAGCGGACCCATAGCAATCAGCCCCAGCATTTT.

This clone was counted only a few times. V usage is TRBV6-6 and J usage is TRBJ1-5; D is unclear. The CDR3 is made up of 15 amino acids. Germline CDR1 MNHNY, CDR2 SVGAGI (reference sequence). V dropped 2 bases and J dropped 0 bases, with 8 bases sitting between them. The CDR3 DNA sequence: TGTGCCAGCAGTTACGGTTATGTTAGCAATCAGCCCCAGCATTTT. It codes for CASSYGYVSNQPQHF.

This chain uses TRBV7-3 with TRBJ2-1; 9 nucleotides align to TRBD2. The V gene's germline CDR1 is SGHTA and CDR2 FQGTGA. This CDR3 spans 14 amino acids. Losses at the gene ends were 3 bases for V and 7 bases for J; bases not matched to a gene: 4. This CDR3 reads CASSFVAGVNEQFF. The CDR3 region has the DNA TGTGCCAGCAGCTTTGTAGCGGGAGTTAATGAGCAGTTCTTC.

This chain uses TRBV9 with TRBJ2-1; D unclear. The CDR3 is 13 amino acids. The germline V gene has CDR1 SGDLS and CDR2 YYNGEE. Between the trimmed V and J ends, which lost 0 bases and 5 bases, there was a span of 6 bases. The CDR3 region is CASSVAVNNEQFF. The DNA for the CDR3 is TGTGCCAGCAGCGTAGCTGTTAACAATGAGCAGTTCTTC.

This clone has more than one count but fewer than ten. The CDR3 DNA reads TGTGCCAGCTCACCCGCTAATTCACCCCTCCACTTT. This gives the protein CASSPANSPLHF. V usage is TRBV18 and J usage is TRBJ1-6; D remains ambiguous. Germline CDR1 KGHSH, CDR2 LQKENI. The CDR3 is 12 amino acids. The ends were cut back, 3 bases at V and 6 bases at J, with 3 bases in the middle.

The CDR3 reads CASSPRGQGTQPQHF. The CDR3 nucleotides read TGTGCCAGTAGTCCCAGGGGACAGGGGACCCAGCCCCAGCATTTT. The V and J genes are TRBV19 and TRBJ1-5; 10 bases agree with TRBD1. Germline V lookup: CDR1 LNHDA, CDR2 SQIVND (reference sequence). The CDR3 consists of 15 residues. Losses at the gene ends were 5 bases for V and 7 bases for J; bases not matched to a gene: 8.

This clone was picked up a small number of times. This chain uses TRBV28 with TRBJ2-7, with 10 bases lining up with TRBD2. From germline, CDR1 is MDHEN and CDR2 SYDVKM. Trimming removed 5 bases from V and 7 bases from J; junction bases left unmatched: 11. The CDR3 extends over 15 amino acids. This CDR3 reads CASSRTLAGAREQYF. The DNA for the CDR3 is TGTGCCAGCAGTCGAACTCTAGCGGGAGCCCGGGAGCAGTACTTC.

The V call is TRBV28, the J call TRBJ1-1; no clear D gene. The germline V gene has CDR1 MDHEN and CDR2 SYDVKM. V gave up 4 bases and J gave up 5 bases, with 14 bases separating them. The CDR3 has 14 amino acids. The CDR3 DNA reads TGTGCCAGCAGTTCGGAGGGAAGTGGGACTGAAGCTTTCTTT. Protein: CASSSEGSGTEAFF.

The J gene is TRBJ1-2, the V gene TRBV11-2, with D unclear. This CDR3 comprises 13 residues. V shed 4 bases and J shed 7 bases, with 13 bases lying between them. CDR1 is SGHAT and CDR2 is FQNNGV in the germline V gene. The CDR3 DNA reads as TGTGCCAGCAGCTCTAACTTGGGAGTTGGCTACACCTTC. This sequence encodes CASSSNLGVGYTF. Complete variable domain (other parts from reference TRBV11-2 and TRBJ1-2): EAGVAQSPRYKIIEKRQSVAFWCNPISGHATLYWYQQILGQGPKLLIQFQNNGVVDDSQLPKDRFSAERLKGVDSTLKIQPAKLEDSAVYLCASSSNLGVGYTFGSGTRLTVV.